The 28 T cell receptor beta chains presented below share a single source sample, sequenced in a study of persistence of HIV-infected CD4 T cells. The libraries were made with immunoSEQ version 4 in survey mode. Sequenced by immunoSEQ multiplex PCR; TCRdb stores in-frame clones only, minus some. The table has 35,000 to 45,000 clones, roughly 87% seen once. Their cognate antigens are unknown. Anti-CD3/anti-CD28 beads served as a nonspecific positive control stimulus. Responding CD4+ T cells were sorted by upregulation of both CD40 ligand and CD69. The sequenced sample was CD4+ T cells sorted from PBMCs after roughly 20-hour stimulation, obtained from a patient who received antiretroviral therapy. The receptors were gathered from an adult man with HIV who was CMV-seropositive.

The chain carries TRBV7-8 and TRBJ2-1; 10 bases are a match to TRBD2. CDR1 SGHVS and CDR2 FQNEAQ come from the germline V gene. The CDR3 has 17 residues. The J segment lost 0 bases and the V segment lost 3 bases, leaving 5 bases of the junction unmatched. The CDR3 spells CASSLFPSGSSYNEQFF. The CDR3 DNA is TGTGCCAGCAGCTTGTTCCCTAGCGGGAGCTCCTACAATGAGCAGTTCTTC. Based on the CDR3 plus reference TRBV7-8 and TRBJ2-1, the full variable domain is GAGVSQSPRYKVAKRGQDVALRCDPISGHVSLFWYQQALGQGPEFLTYFQNEAQLDKSGLPSDRFFAERPEGSVSTLKIQRTQQEDSAVYLCASSLFPSGSSYNEQFFGPGTRLTVL.

The count of this clone is one. The V and J genes are TRBV19 and TRBJ2-1; D is undetermined. The germline V gene encodes CDR1 LNHDA and CDR2 SQIVND (reference sequence). V lost 3 bases, J lost 10 bases, and 10 bases lay in between. This CDR3 is built from 12 residues. The CDR3 loop reads CASSMEYREQFF. DNA of the CDR3: TGTGCCAGTAGTATGGAGTATAGGGAGCAGTTCTTC.

The chain links TRBV10-2 to TRBJ1-4, with a weak D call TRBD1 (5 bases). V lost 4 bases to trimming and J lost 8 bases, with 11 bases between them. The CDR3 totals 13 residues. In germline, CDR1 is WSHSY, CDR2 SAAADI. CDR3 nucleotide sequence: TGCGCCAGCAGTGGGCAGGGAGGCGAAAAACTGTTTTTT. Translation gives CASSGQGGEKLFF.

This chain uses TRBV6-2 or TRBV6-3 with TRBJ2-1, with D perhaps matching TRBD2 (7 bases). CDR1 is MNHEY, CDR2 SVGEGT, per germline. The CDR3 is 15 amino acids. The V gene lost 5 bases and the J gene lost 9 bases, with 20 bases spanning the gap. The CDR3 protein is CASSRRGRGAVEQFF. The CDR3 region has the DNA TGTGCCAGCAGTCGCCGTGGACGGGGGGCGGTTGAGCAGTTCTTC.

The DNA for the CDR3 is TGTGCCAGCTCAGCAAGGGTTTACCCCTACGAGCAGTACTTC. Protein product: CASSARVYPYEQYF. This chain links TRBV18 with TRBJ2-7; D ambiguous. V was cut by 5 bases and J by 2 bases, with 13 bases left in between. There are 14 residues in the CDR3. The germline gives CDR1 KGHSH, CDR2 LQKENI.

The genes are TRBV5-6 and TRBJ2-2, with D unresolved. Trimming stripped 2 bases from V and 8 bases from J, with 10 bases between. The CDR3 spans 13 residues. Germline lookup yields CDR1 SGHDT and CDR2 YYEEEE. CDR3 sequence (DNA): TGTGCCAGCAGCTTTGGGCCGACTGGGGAGCTGTTTTTT. Translated, it gives CASSFGPTGELFF.

This chain links TRBV10-3 with TRBJ1-1; D gene ambiguous. The CDR3 totals 14 residues. V gave up 6 bases and J gave up 2 bases, with 13 bases separating them. Germline CDR1 reads ENHRY; CDR2 reads SYGVKD. CDR3 nucleotide sequence: TGTGCCATCAGGCCAGGTAGTAGTAACACTGAAGCTTTCTTT. Translating gives CAIRPGSSNTEAFF.

This clone was recorded once. This chain links TRBV7-2 with TRBJ2-1; D is uncertain. Germline CDR1 and CDR2: SGHTA and FQGNSA. CDR3 length: 14 residues. Deletions cut 1 base from V and 4 bases from J, with 8 bases between. For the CDR3, the DNA is TGTGCCAGCAGCTTAGAATTGGGGTACAATGAGCAGTTCTTC. As protein: CASSLELGYNEQFF. Variable domain in full (rest from reference TRBV7-2 and TRBJ2-1): GAGVSQSPSNKVTEKGKDVELRCDPISGHTALYWYRQSLGQGLEFLIYFQGNSAPDKSGLPSDRFSAERTGGSVSTLTIQRTQQEDSAVYLCASSLELGYNEQFFGPGTRLTVL.

The chain joins TRBV6-5 to TRBJ1-1; TRBD1 might be the D (5 bases). Germline lookup yields CDR1 MNHEY and CDR2 SVGAGI. The V end lost 4 bases, the J end lost 2 bases, and 14 bases lay between the germline ends. The length of the CDR3 is 15 residues. This chain's CDR3 is CASSLEGNTNTEAFF. The CDR3, as DNA: TGTGCCAGCAGTTTAGAGGGGAACACTAACACTGAAGCTTTCTTT.

This clone was recorded only once. The genes are TRBV6-4 and TRBJ2-2; D may be TRBD1 (5 bases). Germline CDR1 reads MRHNA; CDR2 reads SNTAGT. V was shortened by 6 bases and J by 3 bases, with 5 bases between the two germline ends. There are 12 residues in the CDR3. In DNA, the CDR3 is TGTGCCAGCAGCAGGGACACCGGGGAGCTGTTTTTT. This sequence encodes CASSRDTGELFF.

The J gene is TRBJ1-1, the V gene TRBV18; D gene uncertain. V lost 6 bases, J lost 6 bases, and 14 bases lay in between. Germline lookup yields CDR1 KGHSH and CDR2 LQKENI. The CDR3 runs 13 residues. This chain's CDR3 is CASSPSGWAEAFF. The CDR3 DNA is TGTGCCAGCTCCCCATCGGGGTGGGCTGAAGCTTTCTTT.

The sample holds one count of this clone. The J gene is TRBJ2-7, the V gene TRBV5-4; 11 positions match TRBD2. The trim removed 0 bases at V and 2 bases at J, leaving 1 base unmatched. Germline assignment: CDR1 SGHNT and CDR2 YYREEE (reference sequence). The CDR3 consists of 15 residues. CDR3 nucleotides: TGTGCCAGCAGCTTGGGACTAGCGGGAACCTACGAGCAGTACTTC. It codes for CASSLGLAGTYEQYF.

The CDR3 DNA reads as TGCAGCGTTGAAGGGACAGCCTCCACAGATACGCAGTATTTT. Amino acids: CSVEGTASTDTQYF. The chain links TRBV29-1 to TRBJ2-3, with D possibly TRBD1 on 6 matching bases. From germline, CDR1 is SQVTM and CDR2 ANQGSEA. This CDR3 is 14 amino acids long. The ends were cut back, 1 base at V and 2 bases at J, with 10 bases in the middle.

The chain carries TRBV18 and TRBJ2-5; TRBD2 is a possible D gene (5 bases). The length of the CDR3 is 14 residues. V gave up 3 bases and J gave up 5 bases, with 13 bases separating them. Germline values: CDR1 KGHSH, CDR2 LQKENI. For the CDR3, the DNA is TGTGCCAGCTCACCGCTTACTACGGGGGAGACCCAGTACTTC. It translates to CASSPLTTGETQYF.

The chain has TRBV5-6 and TRBJ1-1; D is undetermined. CDR3 length: 12 residues. Germline V lookup: CDR1 SGHDT, CDR2 YYEEEE. Trimming removed 2 bases from V and 10 bases from J, with 12 bases in between. The chain's CDR3 is CASSFRTRSAFF. CDR3 DNA sequence: TGTGCCAGCAGCTTCCGAACCAGGTCAGCTTTCTTT.

V gene TRBV3-1 (or the pseudogene TRBV3-2) combines with J gene TRBJ1-1, with 7 bases matching TRBD1. Germline loops: CDR1 LGHDT, CDR2 YNNKEL (reference sequence). Trimming removed 7 bases from V and 0 bases from J; junction bases left unmatched: 11. The length of the CDR3 is 16 residues. Here the CDR3 reads CASTRGTAWMNTEAFF. The CDR3 DNA reads as TGTGCCAGCACTCGGGGGACAGCCTGGATGAACACTGAAGCTTTCTTT.

The CDR3 region is CASSPKIGNTEAFF. The CDR3 bases are TGTGCCAGCAGCCCCAAGATCGGGAACACTGAAGCTTTCTTT. The chain links TRBV3-1 (or the pseudogene TRBV3-2) to TRBJ1-1; D gene uncertain. The germline V gene encodes CDR1 LGHDT and CDR2 YNNKEL (reference sequence). This CDR3 is 14 amino acids long. The V and J ends lost 4 bases and 1 base respectively, with 10 bases between them.

The chain recombines TRBV5-1 with TRBJ2-1; TRBD1 matches 7 bases. V shed 1 base and J 0 bases; nucleotides not matched to a gene: 4. The CDR3 is made up of 16 amino acids. Germline values: CDR1 SGHRS, CDR2 YFSETQ. Here the CDR3 reads CASSLTGDHSYNEQFF. CDR3 nucleotide sequence: TGCGCCAGCAGCTTGACAGGGGACCACTCCTACAATGAGCAGTTCTTC.

The count of this clone is one. V is TRBV30 and J is TRBJ1-2; 11 bases are a match to TRBD1. The germline V gene encodes CDR1 GTSNPN and CDR2 SVGIG (reference sequence). V shed 3 bases and J 6 bases; nucleotides not matched to a gene: 3. This CDR3 is 13 amino acids long. CDR3 nucleotide sequence: TGTGCCTGGAGCGGGGACAGGGGGGATGGCTACACCTTC. Protein product: CAWSGDRGDGYTF.

The rearrangement joins TRBV10-3 to TRBJ1-2, with D possibly TRBD1 on 5 matching bases. CDR3 size: 14 residues. V lost 6 bases and J lost 4, with 15 bases in between. Germline V CDR1 and CDR2: ENHRY, SYGVKD. The CDR3 sequence is CAIREGGTSYGYTF. The CDR3 bases are TGTGCCATCAGGGAAGGAGGGACTTCCTATGGCTACACCTTC.

The rearrangement links TRBV7-2 to TRBJ1-1, with no clear D. The germline V gene encodes CDR1 SGHTA and CDR2 FQGNSA. This CDR3 region has 14 residues. The V end was cut by 5 bases, the J end by 0 bases, with 10 bases between. Here the CDR3 reads CASSARALNTEAFF. Here the CDR3 DNA reads TGTGCCAGCAGCGCCCGGGCCTTGAACACTGAAGCTTTCTTT.

The chain recombines TRBV30 with TRBJ1-1; no firm D call. The germline CDR1 and CDR2 sequences are GTSNPN and SVGIG (reference sequence). The CDR3 consists of 14 residues. The V end lost 4 bases, the J end lost 2 bases, and 14 bases lay between the germline ends. As DNA, the CDR3 is TGTGCCTGGACCTTGGGAGGGTTAAACACTGAAGCTTTCTTT. This translates into CAWTLGGLNTEAFF.

The rearrangement links TRBV23-1 to TRBJ2-7; TRBD1 matches at 8 bases. TRBV23-1 is an ORF for which the function is uncertain. This CDR3 comprises 15 residues. Losses at the gene ends were 0 bases for V and 1 base for J; bases not matched to a gene: 2. DNA for the CDR3: TGCGCCAGCAGTCAATCGGACAGGGCTTCCTACGAGCAGTACTTC. This codes for CASSQSDRASYEQYF.

The chain recombines TRBV19 with TRBJ2-1; 7 bases map to TRBD1. After removal of 2 bases from V and 8 bases from J, the junction contained 3 bases not matched to a gene. The CDR3 is 13 amino acids. The germline V gene encodes CDR1 LNHDA and CDR2 SQIVND (reference sequence). As DNA, the CDR3 is TGTGCCAGTAGTATAAGACAGGGATATGAGCAGTTCTTC. Translation: CASSIRQGYEQFF.

V usage is TRBV29-1 and J usage is TRBJ1-3; no clear D. The CDR3 is 12 residues long. Trimming stripped 7 bases from V and 2 bases from J, with 9 bases between. Per germline, CDR1 SQVTM and CDR2 ANQGSEA. The CDR3 DNA sequence: TGCAGCGGGGTAGGGACTGGAAACACCATATATTTT. Translation gives CSGVGTGNTIYF.

V usage is TRBV19 and J usage is TRBJ1-4, with TRBD1 as a possible D gene (6 bases). Germline CDR1 and CDR2: LNHDA and SQIVND (reference sequence). There are 15 residues in the CDR3. Trimming cost V 2 bases and J 3 bases, with 10 bases left between them. The DNA of the CDR3 is TGTGCCAGTAGTATATCGGGGGCGGCTAATGAAAAACTGTTTTTT. Its protein is CASSISGAANEKLFF.

J is TRBJ1-2 and V is TRBV5-5; TRBD1 aligns across 11 bases. In germline, CDR1 is SGHKS, CDR2 YYEKEE (reference sequence). The CDR3 has 15 amino acids. The trim removed 3 bases at V and 8 bases at J, leaving 9 bases unmatched. CDR3 sequence: CASSWGGQGASGYTF. The CDR3 coding sequence is TGTGCCAGCAGCTGGGGCGGACAGGGGGCTTCCGGCTACACCTTC.

The V gene is TRBV7-9, the J gene TRBJ2-3; TRBD1 agrees at 9 bases. The CDR3 has 16 amino acids. Germline values: CDR1 SEHNR, CDR2 FQNEAQ (reference sequence). After removal of 1 base from V and 2 bases from J, the junction contained 4 bases not matched to a gene. CDR3 in amino acids: CASSLGGQGNTDTQYF. CDR3 sequence (DNA): TGTGCCAGCAGCTTAGGTGGACAGGGGAACACAGATACGCAGTATTTT.